The next 5 T cell receptor beta chains were all read from a single sample in a study of identical twins. Each CDR3 protein is one row after TCRdb ran MiXCR on the 5' RACE reads. The sample lists approximately 600,000 distinct CDR3 sequences, 7.1% occurring once. The sample was also linked to a second study, of yellow fever vaccine responses in identical twins.

The sequenced material came from PBMCs. These receptors were obtained from a young woman in good health.

There are a few counts of this clonotype. The CDR3 DNA follows: TGTGCCAGCAGCCTGACGACAGGGGCGCCCTACGAGCAGTACGTC. Amino acids: CASSLTTGAPYEQYV. This chain connects TRBV7-2 to TRBJ2-7, with 8 bases aligning to TRBD1. Germline lookup yields CDR1 SGHTA and CDR2 FQGNSA. Trimming took 5 bases from V and 2 from J; bases not matched to a gene: 8. The CDR3 covers 15 residues.

This clonotype has at least ten counts. The rearrangement joins TRBV28 to TRBJ2-1; the match to TRBD1 covers 8 bases. In germline, CDR1 is MDHEN, CDR2 SYDVKM. The CDR3 loop spans 14 amino acids. J was trimmed by 6 bases and V by 3 bases; bases with no gene match: 4. The CDR3 DNA reads as TGTGCCAGCAGTTTGGGCAGGGGGCTCAATGAGCAGTTCTTC. Residues: CASSLGRGLNEQFF.

Many counts were recorded for this clonotype. The chain joins TRBV6-2 or TRBV6-3 to TRBJ1-2; no reliable D call. The CDR3 has 11 residues. Germline values: CDR1 MNHEY, CDR2 SVGEGT. V was shortened by 2 bases and J by 5 bases, with 3 bases between the two germline ends. CDR3 region: CASSYGYGYTF. In DNA, the CDR3 is TGTGCCAGCAGTTACGGATATGGCTACACCTTC.

The chain uses TRBV3-1 and TRBJ2-1, with no clear D. The V and J ends lost 3 bases and 5 bases respectively, with 11 bases between them. The germline gives CDR1 LGHDT, CDR2 YNNKEL (reference sequence). The CDR3 extends over 14 amino acids. CDR3 nucleotide sequence: TGTGCCAGCAGCCATAAAGTGGTAAACAATGAGCAGTTCTTC. Translation: CASSHKVVNNEQFF.

This clonotype appeared many times. The chain couples TRBV2 to TRBJ2-2, with 7 nucleotides matching TRBD1. The CDR3 is made up of 17 amino acids. After removal of 2 bases from V and 6 bases from J, the junction contained 12 bases not matched to a gene. CDR1 is SNHLY and CDR2 is FYNNEI in the germline V gene. The CDR3 sequence: CASSEPRDRRSSGELFF. CDR3 sequence (DNA): TGTGCCAGCAGTGAACCTCGGGACAGACGCTCCTCCGGGGAGCTGTTTTTT.